This paragraph covers one T cell receptor beta chain sequence. No antigen is known for it. The sample originates from a study of cytomegalovirus exposure and HLA in healthy donors. Study-wide background: In an earlier analysis, 90 million to 130 million unique TCR beta sequences were found from some 200 million T cells. Findings and caveats of the study: Per published accounts, TCR beta sequences correctly predicted the HLA-A and HLA-B alleles of most subjects.

Primers: 60 Vbeta forward and 13 Jbeta reverse. As processed by the authors: A later analysis tallied roughly 77 million unique TCR beta chains, around 9.9 million of them shared. Some clones are missing from TCRdb's copy, which holds only in-frame ones; the method was immunoSEQ multiplex PCR. Clone size and the V and J calls come from that table; the DNA yielded D and trimming. The sample gives around 31,000 clones, approximately 87% of which show up once; approximately 3% is in the top ten. Input material: PBMCs. The sequence came from a boy between 10 and 17 years old in good health and CMV-seronegative.

The DNA for the CDR3 is TGTGCCAGCAGCTCCGGGAGGAACACTGAAGCTTTCTTT. Residues: CASSSGRNTEAFF. This rearrangement joins TRBV5-6 to TRBJ1-1, with D hard to call. The ends were cut back, 3 bases at V and 1 base at J, with 7 bases in the middle. Germline CDR1 reads SGHDT; CDR2 reads YYEEEE. CDR3 length equals 13 residues.